Described below is a single T cell receptor beta chain sequence and its context. The data are from a study of Ad26.COV2.S vaccination and SARS-CoV-2 variants. Looking at the study overall: Enrollment placed the donor in the COV1001 Ad26.COV2.S trial arm.

As to treatment: over 15 received Ad26.COV2.S at low or high dose, single or two shots; several received placebo; per-sample allocation not given. The investigators took samples on day 63 after the first vaccine or placebo injection. Trimming cost V 1 base and J 3 bases; bases outside gene matches: 3. This CDR3 is 17 amino acids long. Germline V lookup: CDR1 LGHNA, CDR2 YSLEER. Profiled with immunoSEQ multiplex PCR; TCRdb holds only in-frame clones, not every one. The sample has about 400,000 clones; over 75% are singletons. The chain recombines TRBV4-3 with TRBJ2-1; 13 bases align to TRBD2. This receptor was obtained from a person between 18 and 59 years old who received the Ad26.COV2.S COVID-19 vaccine or a placebo. Specimen: peripheral blood, collected in a trial of Ad26.COV2.S vaccine versus placebo. The CDR3 reads CASSQGGLAGYYNEQFF. CDR3 bases: TGCGCCAGCAGCCAAGGGGGACTAGCGGGATACTACAATGAGCAGTTCTTC.